The sequence of this T cell receptor (beta chain) was determined in a study of T cell repertoires in cytomegalovirus infection. Background on the study: The authors relied on CMV epitopes, both recently identified HLA-C-restricted and well-studied HLA-B-restricted. Public TCR beta signatures indicated both CMV infection and matching HLA type.

Note on this clonotype: The antigen remains unidentified.

One entry per CDR3 protein, called by TCRdb with MiXCR from the reads. The table has approximately 990,000 distinct CDR3 sequences, around 29% seen once. The CDR3 spans 15 residues. V was clipped by 1 base and J by 4 bases; unmatched bases: 6. CDR1 is SGHVS and CDR2 is FNYEAQ in the germline V gene. This receptor was taken from a human donor in good health (CMV status not recorded). Some clones in this sample may be carry-over from other donors' samples. The sequences come from cultured CD8+ T cells from PBMCs, collected from culture after CMV antigen stimulation. V usage is TRBV7-6 and J usage is TRBJ1-2; 7 nucleotides align to TRBD1. CDR3 residues: CASSLDRGVSYGYTF. In DNA form, the CDR3 reads TGTGCCAGCAGCTTAGACAGGGGAGTTAGCTATGGCTACACCTTC.